This T cell receptor beta chain was found in a study of beta chain features in type 1 diabetes. The wider study: Cell yields, gender and age were similar in healthy donors and patients.

What was sequenced were expressed TCRB transcripts, since all of the isolated RNA had been reverse transcribed. Profiling relied on immunoSEQ multiplex PCR, and the TCRdb table lists in-frame clones only, not all of them. The sample lists almost 350,000 clones, approximately 9.7% occurring once. Notes on the study in general: Type 1 diabetes patients had moderately but significantly shorter TCRB CDR3s in all four CD4+ subsets. Naive, central memory and regulatory TCRB repertoires appeared more similar among patients than healthy donors.

Note on this clone: What it binds is not known.

Germline CDR1 is SEHNR and CDR2 is FQNEAQ (reference sequence). The V gene lost 0 bases and the J gene lost 6 bases, with 11 bases spanning the gap. This CDR3 is built from 15 residues. CD4+ naive, central memory, regulatory and stem cell-like memory cells were sorted via CD45RO/CCR7/CD25/CD127/CD95/CD27. The sequence came from a man aged 30-40 years with type 1 diabetes. Sequencing was done on a sample of central memory CD4+ T cells from blood. This chain joins TRBV7-9 and TRBJ2-2, with a tentative D call TRBD2 (5 bases). The DNA of the CDR3 is TGTGCCAGCAGCTTAGCGAATGGAGCGGCCGGGGAGCTGTTTTTT. Its translation: CASSLANGAAGELFF. The whole variable domain, remainder taken from reference TRBV7-9 and TRBJ2-2, is DTGVSQNPRHKITKRGQNVTFRCDPISEHNRLYWYRQTLGQGPEFLTYFQNEAQLEKSRLLSDRFSAERPKGSFSTLEIQRTEQGDSAMYLCASSLANGAAGELFFGEGSRLTVL.